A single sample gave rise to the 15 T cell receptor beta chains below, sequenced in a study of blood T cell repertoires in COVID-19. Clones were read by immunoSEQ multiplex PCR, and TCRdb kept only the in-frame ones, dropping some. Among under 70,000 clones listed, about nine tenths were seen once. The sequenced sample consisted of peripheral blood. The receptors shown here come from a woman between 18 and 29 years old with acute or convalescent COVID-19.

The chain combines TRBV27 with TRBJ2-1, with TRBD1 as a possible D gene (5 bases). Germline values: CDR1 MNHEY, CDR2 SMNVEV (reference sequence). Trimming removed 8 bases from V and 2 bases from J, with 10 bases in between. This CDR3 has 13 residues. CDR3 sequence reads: CASGAIAYNEQFF. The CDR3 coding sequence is TGTGCCAGCGGGGCCATAGCCTACAATGAGCAGTTCTTC.

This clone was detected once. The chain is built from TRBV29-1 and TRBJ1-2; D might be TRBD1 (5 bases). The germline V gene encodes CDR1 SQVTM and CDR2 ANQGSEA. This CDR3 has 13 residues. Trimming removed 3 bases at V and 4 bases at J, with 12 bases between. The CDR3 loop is CSVEGLRGYGYTF. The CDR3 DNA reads TGCAGCGTTGAGGGACTCCGGGGCTATGGCTACACCTTC.

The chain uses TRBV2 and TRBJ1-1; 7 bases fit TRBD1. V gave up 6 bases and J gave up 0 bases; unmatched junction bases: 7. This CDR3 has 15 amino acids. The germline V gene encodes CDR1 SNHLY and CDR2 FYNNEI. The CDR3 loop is CASRAGGFVNTEAFF. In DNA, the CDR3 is TGTGCCAGCAGGGCAGGGGGGTTCGTGAACACTGAAGCTTTCTTT.

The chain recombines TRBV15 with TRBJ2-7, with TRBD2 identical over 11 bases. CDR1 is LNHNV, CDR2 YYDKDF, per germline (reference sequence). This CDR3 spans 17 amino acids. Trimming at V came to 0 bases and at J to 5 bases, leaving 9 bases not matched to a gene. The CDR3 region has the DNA TGTGCCACCAGCAGAGATCTGAAGTCTAGCGGGAGGAACGAGCAGTACTTC. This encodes CATSRDLKSSGRNEQYF. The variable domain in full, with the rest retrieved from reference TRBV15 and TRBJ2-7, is DAMVIQNPRYQVTQFGKPVTLSCSQTLNHNVMYWYQQKSSQAPKLLFHYYDKDFNNEADTPDNFQSRRPNTSFCFLDIRSPGLGDTAMYLCATSRDLKSSGRNEQYFGPGTRLTVT.

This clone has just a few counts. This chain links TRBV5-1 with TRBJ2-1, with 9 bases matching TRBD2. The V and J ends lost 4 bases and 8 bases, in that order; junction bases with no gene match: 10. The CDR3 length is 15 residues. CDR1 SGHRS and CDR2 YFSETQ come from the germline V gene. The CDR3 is CASSAPGTSRDEQFF. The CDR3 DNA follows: TGCGCCAGCAGCGCTCCCGGGACTAGCAGAGATGAGCAGTTCTTC.

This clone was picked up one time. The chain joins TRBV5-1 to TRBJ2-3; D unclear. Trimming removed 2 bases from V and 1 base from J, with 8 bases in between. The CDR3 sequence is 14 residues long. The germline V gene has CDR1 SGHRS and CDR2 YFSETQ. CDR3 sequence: CASSLLRGTDTQYF. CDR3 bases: TGCGCCAGCAGCTTATTACGGGGCACAGATACGCAGTATTTT.

DNA for the CDR3: TGTGCCTGGAGAATAGCGGGATCCTACAATGAGCAGTTCTTC. It translates to CAWRIAGSYNEQFF. The rearrangement joins TRBV30 to TRBJ2-1; 8 bases are shared with TRBD2. V lost 3 bases to trimming and J lost 1 base; unmatched junction nucleotides: 2. Germline V CDR1 and CDR2: GTSNPN, SVGIG (reference sequence). CDR3 length equals 14 residues.

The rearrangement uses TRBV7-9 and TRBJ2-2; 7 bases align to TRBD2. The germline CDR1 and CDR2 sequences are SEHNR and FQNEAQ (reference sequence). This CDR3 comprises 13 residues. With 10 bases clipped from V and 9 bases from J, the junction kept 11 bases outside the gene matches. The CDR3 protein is CATDRQRGWELFF. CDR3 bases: TGTGCCACCGACCGACAGCGGGGATGGGAGCTGTTTTTT.

Written as DNA, the CDR3 is TGTGCCAGCAGCCGGGGAACTAGCGGGAGAAGCGAGCAGTACTTC. As protein: CASSRGTSGRSEQYF. The rearrangement joins TRBV27 to TRBJ2-7; 11 nucleotides align to TRBD2. The CDR3 sequence is 15 residues long. Germline V gives CDR1 MNHEY, CDR2 SMNVEV (reference sequence). V dropped 6 bases and J dropped 6; count of bases not matched to a gene: 10.

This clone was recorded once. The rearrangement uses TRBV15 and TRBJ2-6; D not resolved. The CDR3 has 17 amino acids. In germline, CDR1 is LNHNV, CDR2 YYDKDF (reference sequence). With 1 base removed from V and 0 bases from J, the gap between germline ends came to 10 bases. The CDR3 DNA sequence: TGTGCCACCAGCAGAGGACTGCCCGGCTCTGGGGCCAACGTCCTGACTTTC. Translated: CATSRGLPGSGANVLTF.

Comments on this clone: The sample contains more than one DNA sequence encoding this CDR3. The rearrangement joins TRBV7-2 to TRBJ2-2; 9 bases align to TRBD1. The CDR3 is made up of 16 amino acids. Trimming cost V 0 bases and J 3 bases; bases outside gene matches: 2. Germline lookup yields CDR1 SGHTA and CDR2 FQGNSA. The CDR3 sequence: CASSLAGQGYTGELFF. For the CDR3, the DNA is TGTGCCAGCAGCTTAGCGGGACAGGGTTACACCGGGGAGCTGTTTTTT.

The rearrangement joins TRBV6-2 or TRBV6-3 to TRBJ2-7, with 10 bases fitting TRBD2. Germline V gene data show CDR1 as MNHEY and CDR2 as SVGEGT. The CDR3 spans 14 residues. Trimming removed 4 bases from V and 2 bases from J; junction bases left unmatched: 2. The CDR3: CASSFGLAAYEQYF. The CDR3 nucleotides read TGTGCCAGCAGTTTCGGACTAGCGGCCTACGAGCAGTACTTC.

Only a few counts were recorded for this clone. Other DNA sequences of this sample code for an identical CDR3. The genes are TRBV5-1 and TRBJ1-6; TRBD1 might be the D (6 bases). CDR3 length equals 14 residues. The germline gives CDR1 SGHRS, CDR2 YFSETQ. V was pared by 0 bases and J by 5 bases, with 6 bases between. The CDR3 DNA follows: TGCGCCAGCAGCTTGGGACAGGATAATTCACCCCTCCACTTT. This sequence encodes CASSLGQDNSPLHF.

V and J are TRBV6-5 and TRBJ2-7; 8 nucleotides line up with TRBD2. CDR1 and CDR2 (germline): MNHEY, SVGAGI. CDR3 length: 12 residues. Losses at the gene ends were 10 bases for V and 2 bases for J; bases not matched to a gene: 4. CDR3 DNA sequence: TGTGCCACCGGGGGGGCAACCTACGAGCAGTACTTC. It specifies CATGGATYEQYF.

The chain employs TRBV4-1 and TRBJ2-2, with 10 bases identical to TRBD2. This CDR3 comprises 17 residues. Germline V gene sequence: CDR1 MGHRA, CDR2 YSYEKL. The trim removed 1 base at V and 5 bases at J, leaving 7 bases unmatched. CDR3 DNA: TGCGCCAGCAGCCAAGGGTCGCTAGCGGGAGTTACCGGGGAGCTGTTTTTT. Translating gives CASSQGSLAGVTGELFF.